The entry below gives a single T cell receptor (beta chain) sequence along with its context. This clonotype was recorded a few times. Its antigen is not yet known. Base qualities are not provided; no much larger clone lies one nucleotide away. The intended sense of this specimen's time point label: patch test 3, about 24 weeks after DPC sensitization. This specimen's treatment or condition label, per the study, means: therapeutic diphenylcyclopropenone sensitization with weekly scalp DPC. Blood at each patch-test visit was drawn before the patch test was applied. To be eligible, patients had to be aged 18 to 70, diagnosed with alopecia and judged suitable for DPC therapy, while pregnant patients were excluded. Total RNA was extracted from unfractionated whole blood that had been collected in Tempus Blood RNA tubes. This specimen belongs to a study of human T cells and chemical hapten exposure (dated by TCRdb to the early 2020s). Regarding the research as a whole: For sensitization, 2% DPC in acetone was applied to a roughly 2 cm by roughly 2 cm area of upper inner arm skin. This study followed changes in the peripheral blood TCR repertoire in vivo during primary and secondary sensitization of alopecia patients to the hapten diphenylcyclopropenone (DPC). Libraries were pooled for sequencing, and per-sample TCR yields varied mainly because of small differences in library volumes within the pool. Blood for TCR sequencing was provided by twenty-nine alopecia patients at one to four time points (pre-sensitization, 2, 6 and 24 weeks). The patient cohort, mostly female, included alopecia areata with under or over 50% scalp involvement, alopecia totalis and alopecia universalis. Patch testing was performed on the upper back with Finn chambers containing 0.01% DPC, and the patch tests were scored after 6 days according to International Contact Dermatitis Research Group standards. Patient blood was sampled pre-sensitization (week 0) and at 2, 6 and about 24 weeks after DPC sensitization. Throughout the study period of about 22 weeks, patients also received therapeutic DPC doses to the scalp every week.

Library method: RACE. Sequencing instrument: NextSeq 500. During library preparation, unique molecular identifiers were attached to individual cDNA molecules so that TCRs could be counted in a quantitative, reproducible way. Both TCR alpha and TCR beta chains were sequenced from each blood RNA sample. In the original analysis: Samples had a median of about 96,000 TCRs, with a range from roughly 23,224 to 750,000. The Decombinator software suite was used to annotate V, J and CDR3 in the TCR reads. For the PS versus PT1 abundance plots, all samples were subsampled to the same number of TCRs (28,000). TCRs were defined as expanded if absent before sensitization and observed at least eight times at the 2-week time point. The raw public reads went through TCRdb reprocessing: fastp at Q25, MiXCR clone calling, in-frame beta chains kept. Duplicate CDR3 protein sequences are folded into a single record with the most common DNA and genes. The V and J calls follow TCRdb's processing rather than the paper's. This sample holds about 52,000 distinct CDR3 sequences; roughly 10% were observed only once. Around 16% of the sample belongs to the ten largest clones.

Broader findings and caveats from the paper: Expanded TCRs formed significantly more large CDR3 similarity clusters than pre-sensitization or healthy control sets, consistent with antigen-driven responses. Alopecia, a presumed autoimmune disease, was present in all patients, so the immune response of the patients might differ from that of healthy individuals. Patch test score was positively correlated with the number of PT1 expanded TCRs, with significance at thresholds 8, 16 and 32 but not at 4. Repeated subsampling changed both the strength of the expansion versus patch-test correlation and the threshold at which the correlation became significant. The number of TCRs above 1 in 1000 frequency did not change with DPC sensitization; there was no evidence of global repertoire structure alterations.

The sequences come from whole blood, collected in connection with sensitization to the hapten diphenylcyclopropenone (DPC). The source is a middle-aged woman with alopecia areata. Some clones in this sample may be carry-over from other donors' samples.

The CDR3 sequence is CASSYRAVSNQPQHF. The DNA sequence is as follows: TGTGCCAGCAGCTACAGGGCCGTTAGCAATCAGCCCCAGCATTTT. This receptor chain uses TRBV28 and TRBJ1-5; tentative D gene TRBD1, with 6 bases matching. V is shortened by 6 bases, J by 0 bases, and the region joining them spans 12 bases. From cysteine to phenylalanine, the CDR3 is 15 amino acids long. The only DNA kept is the CDR3, 45 bases in frame from the first base. From a lookup of the germline V gene, CDR1 and CDR2 are MDHEN and SYDVKM.